The rows below give T cell receptor beta chains drawn from one sample of a study of blood T cell repertoires in COVID-19. Libraries were prepared by immunoSEQ multiplex PCR; TCRdb keeps only in-frame clonotypes and omits some of them. The repertoire holds about 270,000 clones, with about 86% as singletons. What was sequenced was peripheral blood. These receptors were collected from a woman aged 60-70 years with active or convalescent COVID-19. CDR3s include the opening cysteine and the closing phenylalanine or tryptophan. Each record gives: D gene, CDR3 length, V gene, J gene, clone size, CDR3 DNA, CDR3 protein. D genes are given only for firm matches. Part of the rows lack a size; the others show once, few, many or a class for expanded clones.

>TRBD1|17|TRBV5-1|TRBJ2-3|-
TGCGCCAGCAGCTTGAGGGCGGGACAGGGGGCGGCAGATACGCAGTATTTT
CASSLRAGQGAADTQYF
>-|16|TRBV28|TRBJ1-3|-
TGTGCCAGCAGTCTTAGTTGGCGGGGTCGAGGAAACACCATATATTTT
CASSLSWRGRGNTIYF
>TRBD1|15|TRBV5-6|TRBJ2-1|-
TGTGCCAGCAGCCTCCGGACAGGGGGGTACAATGAGCAGTTCTTC
CASSLRTGGYNEQFF
>TRBD1|13|TRBV7-2|TRBJ1-5|-
TGTGCCAGCAGCTCAGGGGGCGGCCAGCCCCAGCATTTT
CASSSGGGQPQHF
>-|15|TRBV5-4|TRBJ1-2|-
TGTGCCAGCAGCTTGGTTGGCAGAAATAACTATGGCTACACCTTC
CASSLVGRNNYGYTF
>TRBD2|18|TRBV10-3|TRBJ2-7|many
TGTGCCATCAGTGGTAGCGGGGGGGGCCAATCCCGCCCCTACGAGCAGTACTTC
CAISGSGGGQSRPYEQYF
>TRBD1|14|TRBV7-3|TRBJ2-7|-
TGTGCCAGCAGCTTCGACAGGGGACCCTACGAGCAGTACTTC
CASSFDRGPYEQYF
>-|16|TRBV9|TRBJ2-3|-
TGTGCCAGCAGCGTAGCCCTCGAGCGGCATCCAGATACGCAGTATTTT
CASSVALERHPDTQYF
>TRBD1|17|TRBV7-6|TRBJ1-1|few
TGTGCCAGCAGCTTAGACGAGGGGGCAAAGGCGAACACTGAAGCTTTCTTT
CASSLDEGAKANTEAFF
>-|12|TRBV7-3|TRBJ2-1|-
TGTGCCAGCAGTACTGCAAACAATGAGCAGTTCTTC
CASSTANNEQFF
>-|11|TRBV11-2|TRBJ2-7|-
TGTGCCAGCAGCCTTACCTACGAGCAGTACTTC
CASSLTYEQYF
>-|12|TRBV12-3/TRBV12-4|TRBJ1-4|-
TGTGCCAGCAGTGGAGCTAATGAAAAACTGTTTTTT
CASSGANEKLFF
>TRBD1|15|TRBV3-1/TRBV3-2|TRBJ2-7|-
TGTGCCAGCAGTCTCTCCGGGACAGGGGGCTACGAGCAGTACTTC
CASSLSGTGGYEQYF
>-|17|TRBV4-2|TRBJ1-5|-
TGTGCCAGCAGCCAAGACGATCGAGGATATAGCAATCAGCCCCAGCATTTT
CASSQDDRGYSNQPQHF
>-|13|TRBV3-1/TRBV3-2|TRBJ2-7|few
TGTGCCAGCAGCCAACCCGGGACCTACGAGCAGTACTTC
CASSQPGTYEQYF
>-|15|TRBV3-1/TRBV3-2|TRBJ1-1|once
TGTGCCAGCAGCCAAGTAGCAAGCTTGAACACTGAAGCTTTCTTT
CASSQVASLNTEAFF
>-|14|TRBV27|TRBJ1-4|-
TGTGCCAGCAGTCCCGGGAATGGATACGAAAAACTGTTTTTT
CASSPGNGYEKLFF
>TRBD2|18|TRBV7-2|TRBJ2-5|-
TGTGCCAGCAGCTTAGGACTAGCGGGGGTACCCGCCCGGGAGACCCAGTACTTC
CASSLGLAGVPARETQYF
>TRBD1|14|TRBV5-6|TRBJ2-5|-
TGTGCCAGCAGCTTGGCCTTGACAGGGGGCGCAAATAACTTC
CASSLALTGGANNF
>-|15|TRBV6-5|TRBJ2-7|-
TGTGCCAGCAGTTACTCCGGAGGGAGAGCCTACGAGCAGTACTTC
CASSYSGGRAYEQYF
>-|16|TRBV7-6|TRBJ1-4|-
TGTGCCAGCAGCTTAGCTTGGGCAGGGCGGAACGAAAAACTGTTTTTT
CASSLAWAGRNEKLFF
>TRBD1|16|TRBV9|TRBJ1-1|-
TGTGCCAGCAGCGTAGAAAGACAGGGGGCGAACACTGAAGCTTTCTTT
CASSVERQGANTEAFF
>TRBD1|16|TRBV5-6|TRBJ1-2|-
TGTGCCAGCAGCTCCCTATCGACAGGGTTTAACTATGGCTACACCTTC
CASSSLSTGFNYGYTF
>TRBD1|16|TRBV18|TRBJ1-5|-
TGTGCCAGCTCACCAGAACCGGGACAGTCAAGAAAGCCCCAGCATTTT
CASSPEPGQSRKPQHF
>TRBD1|15|TRBV3-1/TRBV3-2|TRBJ1-1|-
TGTGCCAGCAGCCCCCCCGGGACAGTGAACACTGAAGCTTTCTTT
CASSPPGTVNTEAFF
>-|13|TRBV5-6|TRBJ2-1|-
TGTGCCAGCAGCTCAATCTACTACAATGAGCAGTTCTTC
CASSSIYYNEQFF
>-|17|TRBV7-9|TRBJ1-2|-
TGTGCCAGCAGCCCCCCCGGAGTGACAGGTAGTAGTAGTGGCTACACCTTC
CASSPPGVTGSSSGYTF
>-|13|TRBV10-3|TRBJ2-3|-
TGTGCCATCATTTCGGAGGGAGAGGATACGCAGTATTTT
CAIISEGEDTQYF
>-|14|TRBV7-2|TRBJ2-3|-
TGTGCCAGCAGCCGTGCTGGGACAACTCATACGCAGTATTTT
CASSRAGTTHTQYF
>-|12|TRBV6-5|TRBJ1-2|-
TGTGCCAGCAGTCAGCAGGGATATGGCTACACCTTC
CASSQQGYGYTF
>TRBD2|15|TRBV7-9|TRBJ2-1|-
TGTGCCAGCAGCCCTAGCGGGGGGGCGTGGAATGAGCAGTTCTTC
CASSPSGGAWNEQFF
>-|16|TRBV12-5|TRBJ2-7|-
TGTGCTAGTGGTTTGGTACTTGGTGCGGCAGGGGGGGAGCAGTACTTC
CASGLVLGAAGGEQYF
>-|16|TRBV4-2|TRBJ2-1|-
TGTGCCAGCAGCCCGACTACTGCAGGGACACTTCTCCAGCAGTTCTTC
CASSPTTAGTLLQQFF
>-|13|TRBV29-1|TRBJ1-1|-
TGCAGCGTTGAAGGGGGCGTGAGAACTGAAGCTTTCTTT
CSVEGGVRTEAFF
>TRBD1|16|TRBV9|TRBJ1-1|-
TGTGCCAGCAGCGTAACCCCGACAGGGCTGAACACTGAAGCTTTCTTT
CASSVTPTGLNTEAFF
>-|15|TRBV7-2|TRBJ2-3|-
TGTGCCAGCACCCCCTTCGGCGGGCCCCAAGATACGCAGTATTTT
CASTPFGGPQDTQYF
>TRBD1|16|TRBV5-1|TRBJ1-6|-
TGCGCCAGCAGCTTGGGGACAGGGGGCTCTAATTCACCCCTCCACTTT
CASSLGTGGSNSPLHF
>-|16|TRBV9|TRBJ1-1|-
TGTGCCAGCAGCGTTGCTGCCCGGAGGGGAGGCACTGAAGCTTTCTTT
CASSVAARRGGTEAFF
>TRBD2|17|TRBV7-9|TRBJ2-3|-
TGTGCCAGCAGCTTAGGTAGCGGGGGGTGGGGCACAGATACGCAGTATTTT
CASSLGSGGWGTDTQYF
>TRBD1|17|TRBV5-4|TRBJ1-3|-
TGTGCCAGCAGCCGGACGCCGACAGGGGCACTCGGAAACACCATATATTTT
CASSRTPTGALGNTIYF